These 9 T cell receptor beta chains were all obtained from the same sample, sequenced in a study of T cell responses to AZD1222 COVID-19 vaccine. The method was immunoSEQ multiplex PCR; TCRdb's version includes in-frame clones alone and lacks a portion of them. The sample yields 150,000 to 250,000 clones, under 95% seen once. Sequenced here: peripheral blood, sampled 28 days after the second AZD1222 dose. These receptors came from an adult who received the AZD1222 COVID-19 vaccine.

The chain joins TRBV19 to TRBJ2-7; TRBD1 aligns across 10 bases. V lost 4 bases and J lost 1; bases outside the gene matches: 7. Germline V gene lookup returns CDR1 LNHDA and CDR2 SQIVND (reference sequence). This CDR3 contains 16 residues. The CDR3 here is CASSTGTGDPSYEQYF. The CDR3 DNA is TGTGCCAGTAGTACCGGGACAGGGGACCCGTCCTACGAGCAGTACTTC.

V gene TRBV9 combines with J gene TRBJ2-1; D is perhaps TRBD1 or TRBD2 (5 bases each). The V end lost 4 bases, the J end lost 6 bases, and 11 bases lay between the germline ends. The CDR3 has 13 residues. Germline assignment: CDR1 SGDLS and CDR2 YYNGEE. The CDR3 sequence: CASSLLGVNEQFF. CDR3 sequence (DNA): TGTGCCAGCAGCCTCTTGGGGGTCAATGAGCAGTTCTTC.

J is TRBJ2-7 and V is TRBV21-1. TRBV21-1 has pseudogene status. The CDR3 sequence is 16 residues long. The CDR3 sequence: CASSPLSHLEGYEQYF. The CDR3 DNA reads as TGTGCCAGCAGTCCCCTTTCCCACTTGGAAGGTTACGAGCAGTACTTC.

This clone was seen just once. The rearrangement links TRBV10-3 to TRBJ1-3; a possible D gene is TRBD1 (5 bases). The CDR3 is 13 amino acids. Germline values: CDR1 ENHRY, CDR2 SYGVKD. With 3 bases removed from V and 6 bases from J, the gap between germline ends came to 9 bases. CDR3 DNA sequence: TGTGCCATCAGTGAACGGGGCCCAAACACCATATATTTT. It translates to CAISERGPNTIYF.

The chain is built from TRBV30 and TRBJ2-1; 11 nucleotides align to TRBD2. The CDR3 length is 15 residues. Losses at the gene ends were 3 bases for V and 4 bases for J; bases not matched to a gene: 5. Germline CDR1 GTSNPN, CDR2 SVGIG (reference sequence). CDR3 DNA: TGTGCCTGGAGGGAACTAGCGGGGGCGTACAATGAGCAGTTCTTC. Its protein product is CAWRELAGAYNEQFF.

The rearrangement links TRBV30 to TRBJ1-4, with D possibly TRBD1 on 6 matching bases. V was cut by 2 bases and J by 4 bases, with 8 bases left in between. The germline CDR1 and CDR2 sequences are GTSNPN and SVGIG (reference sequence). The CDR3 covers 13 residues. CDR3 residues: CAWSRGDNEKLFF. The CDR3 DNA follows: TGTGCCTGGAGTAGGGGGGATAATGAAAAACTGTTTTTT.

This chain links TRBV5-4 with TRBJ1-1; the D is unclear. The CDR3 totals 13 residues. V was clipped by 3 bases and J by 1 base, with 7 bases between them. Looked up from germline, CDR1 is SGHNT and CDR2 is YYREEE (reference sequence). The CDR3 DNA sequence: TGTGCCAGCAGCTGGGAGGGGAACACTGAAGCTTTCTTT. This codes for CASSWEGNTEAFF.

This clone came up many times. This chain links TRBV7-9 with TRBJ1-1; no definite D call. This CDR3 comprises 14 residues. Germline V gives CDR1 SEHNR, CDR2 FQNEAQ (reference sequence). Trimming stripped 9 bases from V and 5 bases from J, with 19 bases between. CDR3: CASRLGMTMTEAFF. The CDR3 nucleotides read TGTGCCAGTAGGTTGGGGATGACAATGACTGAAGCTTTCTTT.

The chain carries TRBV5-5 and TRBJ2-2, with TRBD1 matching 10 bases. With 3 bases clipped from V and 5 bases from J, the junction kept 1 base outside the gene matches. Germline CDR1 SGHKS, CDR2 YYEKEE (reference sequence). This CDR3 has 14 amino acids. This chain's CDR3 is CASSWGQGTGELFF. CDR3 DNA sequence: TGTGCCAGCAGCTGGGGACAGGGGACCGGGGAGCTGTTTTTT.